These 5 T cell receptor beta chains originate from one sample sequenced in a study of monozygotic twins with inflammatory bowel disease. TCRdb re-analyzed the 5' RACE reads; it lists each CDR3 protein once, without DNA. The listing contains some 100,000 distinct CDR3 sequences. The sample was blood. All receptors come from a human donor with ulcerative colitis or Crohn's disease, or a healthy co-twin of an affected twin (not recorded which).

The CDR3: CATSRSGVVEQFF. The chain combines TRBV24-1 with TRBJ2-1; TCRdb outputs TRBD1, but without DNA this stays unchecked. Germline CDR1 and CDR2: KGHDR and SFDVKD. The CDR3 is 13 residues long.

The chain couples TRBV28 to TRBJ2-5; as DNA is missing, the TRBD2 call by TCRdb cannot be tested. CDR1 is MDHEN and CDR2 is SYDVKM in the germline V gene. This CDR3 is 14 amino acids long. CDR3 sequence: CASLGTSDQETQYF.

The CDR3: CASSSGTVSGNTIYF. The chain couples TRBV12-3 or TRBV12-4 to TRBJ1-3; the TCRdb call, TRBD1, lacks DNA for checking. CDR3 size: 15 residues.

The chain employs TRBV15 and TRBJ1-1. Germline values: CDR1 LNHNV, CDR2 YYDKDF (reference sequence). The CDR3 runs to 14 residues. CDR3 loop: CATSRGLGNTEAFF.

V and J are TRBV24-1 and TRBJ1-1. Germline CDR1 and CDR2: KGHDR and SFDVKD. This CDR3 region has 13 residues. The CDR3 spells CATSDLGNTEAFF.